The subject of this entry is one TCR beta chain. Its antigen is as yet unknown. Germline-derived CDR1 and CDR2 are MNHEY and SMNVEV (reference sequence). V shed 4 bases and J 7 bases; nucleotides not matched to a gene: 12. The CDR3 runs 18 residues. The method was immunoSEQ multiplex PCR; TCRdb's version includes in-frame clones alone and lacks a portion of them. The table lists some 42,000 clones, over 75% of them singletons. This specimen comes from a study of OX40 agonist ivuxolimab in advanced cancers. In the study overall: The dose-escalation cohort was over 65% male, with a mean age of around 60 years, ranging roughly 20 to 90.

General study findings and limits: The CD4+ and CD8+ T cells in the blood had expanded clonally by week 6 at 0.1 to 3.0 mg/kg.

The TCR sequence derives from an adult with an advanced solid tumor such as melanoma, head and neck, liver or kidney cancer. The chain employs TRBV27 and TRBJ2-1; 14 bases match TRBD2. Here the sequenced sample was CD4+ or CD8+ T cells sorted from blood, taken in a trial of the OX40 agonist ivuxolimab. CDR3 sequence reads: CASSSLSGLAGVANEQFF. In DNA, the CDR3 is TGTGCCAGCAGTTCGCTCTCGGGACTAGCGGGAGTTGCGAATGAGCAGTTCTTC.